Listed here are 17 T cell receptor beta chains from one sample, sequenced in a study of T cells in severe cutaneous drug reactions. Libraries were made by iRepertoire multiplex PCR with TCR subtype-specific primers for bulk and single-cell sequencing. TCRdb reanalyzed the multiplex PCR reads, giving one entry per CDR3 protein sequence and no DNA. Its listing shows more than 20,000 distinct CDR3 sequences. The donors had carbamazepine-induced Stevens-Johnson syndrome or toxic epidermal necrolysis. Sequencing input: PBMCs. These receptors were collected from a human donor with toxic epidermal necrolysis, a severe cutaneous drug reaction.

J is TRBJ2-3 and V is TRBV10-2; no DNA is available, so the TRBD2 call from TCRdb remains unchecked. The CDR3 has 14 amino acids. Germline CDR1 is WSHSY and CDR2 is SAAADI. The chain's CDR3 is CASIAGGPADTQYF.

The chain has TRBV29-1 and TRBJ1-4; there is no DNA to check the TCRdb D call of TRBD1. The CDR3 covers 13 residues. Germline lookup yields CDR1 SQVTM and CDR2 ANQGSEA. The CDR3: CSVAGQSNEKLFF.

CDR3 protein: CASSQVSPGEGYNSPLHF. This sequence joins TRBV4-3 and TRBJ1-6; the TCRdb D gene call, TRBD1, has no DNA to confirm it. This CDR3 comprises 18 residues. Germline values: CDR1 LGHNA, CDR2 YSLEER.

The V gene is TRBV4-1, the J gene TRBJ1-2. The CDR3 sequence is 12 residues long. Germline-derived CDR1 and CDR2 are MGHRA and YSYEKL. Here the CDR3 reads CASLNWDYGYTF.

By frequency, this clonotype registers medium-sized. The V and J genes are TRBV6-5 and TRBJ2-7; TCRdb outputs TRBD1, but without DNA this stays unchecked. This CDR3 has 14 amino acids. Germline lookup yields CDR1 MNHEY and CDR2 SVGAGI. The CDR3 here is CASRRGTGTYEQYF.

The CDR3 here is CASSVGTSEGEQFF. V and J are TRBV9 and TRBJ2-1; TCRdb outputs TRBD2, but without DNA this stays unchecked. In germline, CDR1 is SGDLS, CDR2 YYNGEE. The CDR3 loop spans 14 amino acids.

This chain's CDR3 is CASSVDGAGNYEQYF. V gene TRBV9 combines with J gene TRBJ2-7; there is no DNA to check the TCRdb D call of TRBD2. Per the germline V gene, CDR1 is SGDLS and CDR2 is YYNGEE. The CDR3 covers 15 residues.

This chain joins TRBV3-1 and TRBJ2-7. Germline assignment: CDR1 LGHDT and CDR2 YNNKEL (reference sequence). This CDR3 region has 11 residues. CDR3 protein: CASSRGYEQYF.

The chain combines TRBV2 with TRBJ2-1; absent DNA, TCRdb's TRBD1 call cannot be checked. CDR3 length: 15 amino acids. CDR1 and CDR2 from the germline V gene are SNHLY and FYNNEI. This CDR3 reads CASSRRRDGNNEQFF.

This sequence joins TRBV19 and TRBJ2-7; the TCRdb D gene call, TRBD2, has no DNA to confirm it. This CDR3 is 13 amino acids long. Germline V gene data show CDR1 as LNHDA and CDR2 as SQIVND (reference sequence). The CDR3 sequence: CASRDWSSYEQYF.

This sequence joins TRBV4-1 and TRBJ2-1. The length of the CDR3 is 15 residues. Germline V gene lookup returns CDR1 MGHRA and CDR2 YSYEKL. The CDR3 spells CASSQALGTYNEQFF.

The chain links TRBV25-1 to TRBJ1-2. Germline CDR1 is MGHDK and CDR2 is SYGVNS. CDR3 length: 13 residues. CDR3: CASSRTDNYGYTF.

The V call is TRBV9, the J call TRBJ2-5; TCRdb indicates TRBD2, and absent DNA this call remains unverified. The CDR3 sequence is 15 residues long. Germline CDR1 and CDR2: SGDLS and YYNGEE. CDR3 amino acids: CASSDRLAARETQYF.

CDR3 amino acids: CASRRGQVAYEQYF. The chain has TRBV7-9 and TRBJ2-7; TCRdb indicates TRBD1, and absent DNA this call remains unverified. The CDR3 loop spans 14 amino acids. Germline CDR1 is SEHNR and CDR2 is FQNEAQ (reference sequence). Full variable domain (outside the CDR3, taken from reference TRBV7-9 and TRBJ2-7): DTGVSQNPRHKITKRGQNVTFRCDPISEHNRLYWYRQTLGQGPEFLTYFQNEAQLEKSRLLSDRFSAERPKGSFSTLEIQRTEQGDSAMYLCASRRGQVAYEQYFGPGTRLTVT.

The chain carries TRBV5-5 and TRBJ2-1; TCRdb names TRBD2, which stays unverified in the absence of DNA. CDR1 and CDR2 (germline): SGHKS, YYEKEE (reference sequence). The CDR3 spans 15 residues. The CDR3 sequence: CASSPTLNRAAKQFF.

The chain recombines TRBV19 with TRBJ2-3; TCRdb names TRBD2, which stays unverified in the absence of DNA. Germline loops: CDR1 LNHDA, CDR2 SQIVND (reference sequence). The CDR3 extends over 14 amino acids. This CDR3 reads CASRTSGATDTQYF.

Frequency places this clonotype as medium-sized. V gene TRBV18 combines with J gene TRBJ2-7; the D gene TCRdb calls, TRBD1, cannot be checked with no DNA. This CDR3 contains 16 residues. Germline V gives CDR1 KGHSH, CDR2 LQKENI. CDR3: CASSQRARTISYEQYF.